The 20 T cell receptor beta chains below all came from one sample that was sequenced in a study of T cells of healthy individuals. TCRdb ran MiXCR on the 5' RACE reads and lists one entry per CDR3 protein. Among 35,000 to 45,000 distinct CDR3 sequences listed, around 4.5% were seen once. These receptors all stem from a human donor in good health.

This clonotype was seen more than once but under ten times. The CDR3 DNA reads as TGTGCCAGCAGCCAAGCTAGCGGGGGACCCATCACAGATACGCAGTATTTT. The encoded protein is CASSQASGGPITDTQYF. The chain carries TRBV4-2 and TRBJ2-3; 10 bases are a match to TRBD2. CDR3 size: 17 residues. Trimming removed 1 base from V and 2 bases from J; junction bases left unmatched: 6. Germline values: CDR1 LGHNA, CDR2 YNFKEQ.

This clonotype was recorded many times. V is TRBV20-1 and J is TRBJ2-3, with a tentative D call TRBD1 (6 bases). Germline V gene sequence: CDR1 DFQATT, CDR2 SNEGSKA (reference sequence). V lost 0 bases and J 2 bases, leaving 12 bases between the germline ends. This CDR3 contains 15 residues. CDR3 DNA sequence: TGCAGTGCTAGAGATCCCAGGGGTCCCACAGATACGCAGTATTTT. Its protein product is CSARDPRGPTDTQYF.

A remark on this clonotype: A much larger clonotype is one base distant, so this may be a read error. The chain has TRBV19 and TRBJ2-1; the match to TRBD2 covers 7 bases. Germline V lookup: CDR1 LNHDA, CDR2 SQIVND (reference sequence). The CDR3 has 15 amino acids. V gave up 7 bases and J gave up 5 bases; unmatched junction bases: 11. The CDR3 here is CASKAGAGVNNEQFF. The CDR3 nucleotides read TGTGCCAGTAAGGCCGGGGCGGGAGTCAACAATGAGCAGTTCTTC.

In regard to this clonotype: At one of its ends the junction is not consistent with the germline gene, which may arise from a read error. The chain joins TRBV2 to TRBJ2-3, with a weak D call TRBD2 (5 bases). Per the germline V gene, CDR1 is SNHLY and CDR2 is FYNNEI. This CDR3 is built from 13 residues. DNA for the CDR3: TGTGCCAGCAGACCGGGGTTGGCGGATATGCAGTATTTT. Encoded protein: CASRPGLADMQYF.

This clonotype was picked up many times. This CDR3 is CASSTDRGGVNEQFF. CDR3 nucleotide sequence: TGTGCCAGCAGTACAGACAGGGGAGGGGTCAATGAGCAGTTCTTC. This chain connects TRBV6-5 to TRBJ2-1; D is perhaps TRBD1 (8 bases). Trimming removed 5 bases from V and 6 bases from J, with 17 bases in between. The CDR3 is 15 amino acids. Per the germline V gene, CDR1 is MNHEY and CDR2 is SVGAGI.

For this clonotype: Just one base apart from a much larger clone, this may be a read error. The rearrangement joins TRBV7-2 to TRBJ2-7, with D possibly TRBD1 on 5 matching bases. Trimming took off 3 bases at V and 5 bases at J, with 14 bases between the two ends. Per the germline V gene, CDR1 is SGHTA and CDR2 is FQGNSA. The length of the CDR3 is 14 residues. Here the CDR3 DNA reads TGTGCCAGCAGCTTGATGACAGTTGCCCACGAGCAGTACTTC. Protein: CASSLMTVAHEQYF.

This clonotype was counted many times. V is TRBV20-1 and J is TRBJ2-5; 7 positions match TRBD1. This CDR3 is built from 12 residues. V lost 5 bases, J lost 7 bases, and 7 bases stayed unmatched. Germline CDR1 is DFQATT and CDR2 is SNEGSKA (reference sequence). The CDR3 bases are TGCAGTGCTCGACAGGGTCGGGGGACCCAGTACTTC. Its protein product is CSARQGRGTQYF.

The gene calls are TRBV21-1 and TRBJ1-4; TRBD1, the D gene given by the table, was not confirmed from the DNA. TRBV21-1 is described as a pseudogene. The CDR3 loop spans 13 amino acids. The CDR3 is CASSSLDIVKLFF. The DNA of the CDR3 is TGTGCCAGCAGCTCCCTGGACATTGTGAAACTGTTTTTT.

This clonotype has ten or more counts. The chain links TRBV6-4 to TRBJ2-3; D call uncertain. Between the trimmed V and J ends, which lost 3 bases and 1 base, there was a span of 5 bases. CDR1 and CDR2 from the germline V gene are MRHNA and SNTAGT. This CDR3 is 13 amino acids long. The CDR3: CASSEQRTDTQYF. CDR3 nucleotide sequence: TGTGCCAGCAGTGAACAGCGCACAGATACGCAGTATTTT.

This clonotype appeared many times. The chain carries TRBV20-1 and TRBJ1-4; D gene uncertain. Germline V gene data show CDR1 as DFQATT and CDR2 as SNEGSKA (reference sequence). V lost 3 bases and J 3 bases, leaving 8 bases between the germline ends. This CDR3 has 13 amino acids. CDR3 bases: TGCAGTGCTAGGCGGCAACCTAATGAAAAACTGTTTTTT. Residues: CSARRQPNEKLFF.

This clonotype was seen only a few times. The chain recombines TRBV6-1 with TRBJ2-2, with TRBD2 identical over 7 bases. This CDR3 contains 14 residues. With 2 bases clipped from V and 3 bases from J, the junction kept 0 bases outside the gene matches. Germline V CDR1 and CDR2: MNHNS, SASEGT. The CDR3 is CASSELADTGELFF. CDR3 DNA sequence: TGTGCCAGCAGTGAACTAGCGGACACCGGGGAGCTGTTTTTT.

This chain joins TRBV5-4 and TRBJ2-7; unclear D gene. V dropped 5 bases and J dropped 0 bases, with 15 bases sitting between them. This CDR3 region has 15 residues. From germline, CDR1 is SGHNT and CDR2 YYREEE (reference sequence). CDR3 amino acids: CASRVDLLSSYEQYF. The CDR3 DNA reads as TGTGCCAGCAGGGTTGACTTGCTCAGCTCCTACGAGCAGTACTTC.

V usage is TRBV4-1 and J usage is TRBJ1-3; tentatively, D is TRBD1 (5 bases). Germline V gene lookup returns CDR1 MGHRA and CDR2 YSYEKL. This CDR3 is built from 16 residues. With 3 bases removed from V and 4 bases from J, the gap between germline ends came to 16 bases. The CDR3 here is CASSQPSRGAGNTIYF. As DNA, the CDR3 is TGCGCCAGCAGCCAGCCCTCTAGAGGGGCAGGAAACACCATATATTTT.

V is TRBV2 and J is TRBJ2-1; the D call may be TRBD1 or TRBD2 (5 bases each). The ends were cut back, 4 bases at V and 5 bases at J, with 12 bases in the middle. The CDR3 runs 14 residues. Germline CDR1 SNHLY, CDR2 FYNNEI. The CDR3 loop is CASSVILGHNEQFF. DNA for the CDR3: TGTGCCAGCAGTGTTATATTGGGACACAATGAGCAGTTCTTC. The complete variable domain, with remaining parts taken from reference TRBV2 and TRBJ2-1, reads EPEVTQTPSHQVTQMGQEVILRCVPISNHLYFYWYRQILGQKVEFLVSFYNNEISEKSEIFDDQFSVERPDGSNFTLKIRSTKLEDSAMYFCASSVILGHNEQFFGPGTRLTVL.

There are many counts of this clonotype. The gene calls are TRBV6-1 and TRBJ2-7; the match to TRBD1 covers 8 bases. There are 15 residues in the CDR3. Germline loops: CDR1 MNHNS, CDR2 SASEGT. V lost 1 base and J lost 2; bases outside the gene matches: 4. The CDR3 protein is CASSEGLTGAYEQYF. As DNA, the CDR3 is TGTGCCAGCAGTGAAGGCCTGACAGGGGCCTACGAGCAGTACTTC.

This clonotype was counted ten times or more. This chain uses TRBV7-2 with TRBJ1-1; D remains ambiguous. The V end lost 6 bases, the J end lost 0 bases, and 8 bases lay between the germline ends. CDR1 and CDR2 (germline): SGHTA, FQGNSA. The CDR3 is 13 residues long. The DNA of the CDR3 is TGTGCCAGCAGACTGGACCTGAACACTGAAGCTTTCTTT. Its translation: CASRLDLNTEAFF.

The rearrangement joins TRBV15 to TRBJ1-6, with 8 bases matching TRBD1. V shed 1 base, J shed 8 bases, and the junction held 10 bases outside the gene matches. The CDR3 totals 17 residues. The germline V gene has CDR1 LNHNV and CDR2 YYDKDF (reference sequence). The CDR3 bases are TGTGCCACCAGCAGAGCACAGACAGGGGCTGGGGATTCACCCCTCCACTTT. Its protein is CATSRAQTGAGDSPLHF.

This clonotype was detected many times. V is TRBV10-2 and J is TRBJ1-1; D uncertain. This CDR3 contains 16 residues. The germline V gene encodes CDR1 WSHSY and CDR2 SAAADI. Trimming left V 4 bases short and J 3 bases short, with 18 bases between. CDR3 amino acids: CASSAQRPAAYTEAFF. CDR3 DNA: TGCGCCAGCAGTGCACAGCGTCCAGCAGCTTACACTGAAGCTTTCTTT.

This clonotype was counted between two and nine times. This chain connects TRBV20-1 to TRBJ2-7; no firm D call. V shed 5 bases and J shed 5 bases, with 19 bases lying between them. The CDR3 runs to 14 residues. Germline V lookup: CDR1 DFQATT, CDR2 SNEGSKA (reference sequence). The CDR3 DNA reads as TGCAGTGCTCCCAACCCCGAGCGCAGAGACGAGCAGTACTTC. Protein sequence: CSAPNPERRDEQYF.

The chain combines TRBV4-3 with TRBJ1-4, with D maybe TRBD1 (5 bases). The CDR3 is 14 residues long. Germline V gives CDR1 LGHNA, CDR2 YSLEER. Trimming removed 0 bases at V and 6 bases at J, with 8 bases between. Here the CDR3 reads CASSQDVGDEKLFF. CDR3 nucleotides: TGCGCCAGCAGCCAAGACGTAGGGGATGAAAAACTGTTTTTT.